Sample share makes the clone carrying this T cell receptor (beta chain) medium-sized (0.01 to 0.1%). Its antigen is as yet unknown. The data belong to a study of OX40 agonist ivuxolimab in advanced cancers. The study's findings and limits: Certain nonresponding patients likewise had low normalized T-cell clonal expansion. CD4+ T cells averaged fewer expanded clones than CD8+ T cells. By week 6 at 0.1 to 3.0 mg/kg, blood CD4+ and CD8+ T cells had expanded clonally.

CDR1 and CDR2 (germline): LNHDA, SQIVND (reference sequence). CDR3 size: 13 residues. Trimming cost V 3 bases and J 6 bases, with 11 bases left between them. Here immunoSEQ multiplex PCR was the method, and the copy in TCRdb shows in-frame clones only, minus some. The sample shows 55,000 to 70,000 clones, approximately 84% of them seen only once. This clonotype originated in an adult with an advanced solid tumor such as melanoma, head and neck, liver or kidney cancer. The J gene is TRBJ1-1, the V gene TRBV19, with D unresolved. Sample: CD4+ or CD8+ T cells sorted from blood, taken in a trial of the OX40 agonist ivuxolimab. CDR3 sequence (DNA): TGTGCCAGTAGTATTAGGGAATCCGCTGAAGCTTTCTTT. Translation: CASSIRESAEAFF.